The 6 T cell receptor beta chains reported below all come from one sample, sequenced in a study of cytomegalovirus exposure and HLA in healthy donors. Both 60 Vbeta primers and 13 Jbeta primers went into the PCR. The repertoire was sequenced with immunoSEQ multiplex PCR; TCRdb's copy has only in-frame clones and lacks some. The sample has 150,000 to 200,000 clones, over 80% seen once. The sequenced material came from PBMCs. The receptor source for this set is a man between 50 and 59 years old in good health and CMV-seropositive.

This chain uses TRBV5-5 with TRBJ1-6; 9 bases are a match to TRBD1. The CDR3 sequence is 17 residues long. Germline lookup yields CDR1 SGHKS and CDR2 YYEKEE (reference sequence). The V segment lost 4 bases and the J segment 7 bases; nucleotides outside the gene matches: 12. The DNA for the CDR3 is TGTGCCAGCAGCCCTGTGCCGGGACAGGGACGAAATTCACCCCTCCACTTT. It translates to CASSPVPGQGRNSPLHF.

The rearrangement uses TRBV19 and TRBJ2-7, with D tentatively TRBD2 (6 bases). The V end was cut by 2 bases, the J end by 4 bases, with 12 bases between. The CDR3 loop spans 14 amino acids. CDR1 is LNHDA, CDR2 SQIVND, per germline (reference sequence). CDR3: CASSIRGGEYEQYF. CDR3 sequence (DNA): TGTGCCAGTAGTATACGCGGAGGGGAATACGAGCAGTACTTC.

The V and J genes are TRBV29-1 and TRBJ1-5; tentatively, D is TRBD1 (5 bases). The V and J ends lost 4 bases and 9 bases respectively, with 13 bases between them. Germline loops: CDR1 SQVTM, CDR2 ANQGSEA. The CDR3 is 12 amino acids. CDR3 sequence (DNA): TGCAGCGTTGGTTTAGGGGAAGGGCCCCAGCATTTT. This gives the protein CSVGLGEGPQHF.

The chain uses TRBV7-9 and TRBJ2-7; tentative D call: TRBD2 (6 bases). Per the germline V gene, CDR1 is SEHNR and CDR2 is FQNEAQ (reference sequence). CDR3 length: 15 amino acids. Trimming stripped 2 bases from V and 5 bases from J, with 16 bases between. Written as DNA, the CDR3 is TGTGCCAGCAGCTTAATCGGGGGACTTAGGAACGAGCAGTACTTC. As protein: CASSLIGGLRNEQYF.

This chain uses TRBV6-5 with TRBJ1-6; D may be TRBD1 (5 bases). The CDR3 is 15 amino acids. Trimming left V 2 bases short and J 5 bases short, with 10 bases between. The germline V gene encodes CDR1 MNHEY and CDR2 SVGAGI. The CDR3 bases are TGTGCCAGCAGTTACCAGGACAAGAATAATTCACCCCTCCACTTT. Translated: CASSYQDKNNSPLHF.

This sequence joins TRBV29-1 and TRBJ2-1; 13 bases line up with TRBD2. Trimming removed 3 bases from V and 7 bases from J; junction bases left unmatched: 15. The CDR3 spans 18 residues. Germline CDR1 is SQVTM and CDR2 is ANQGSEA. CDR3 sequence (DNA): TGCAGCGTTGATGCTGACAGCCTACTAGCGGGGGGGCCAAATGAGCAGTTCTTC. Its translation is CSVDADSLLAGGPNEQFF.